The source of this T cell receptor (beta chain) is a study of OX40 agonist ivuxolimab in advanced cancers. In the study overall: Aged roughly 23 to 90 with a mean of roughly 65 years, they were 82.7% male. Of the participants, around 43% had some prior anti-PD-1, anti-PD-L1 or anti-CTLA-4 therapy, which was allowed.

In germline, CDR1 is SGHKS, CDR2 YYEKEE (reference sequence). The CDR3 contains 13 residues. Trimming cost V 0 bases and J 2 bases, with 5 bases left between them. Sequencing was performed with immunoSEQ multiplex PCR; in TCRdb, only in-frame clones are kept and a portion is missing. This table has under 85,000 clones, more than 75% appearing once. The sequence was collected from an adult with an advanced solid tumor such as melanoma, head and neck, liver or kidney cancer. The V gene is TRBV5-5, the J gene TRBJ1-1; D is unresolved. The sequenced sample was CD4+ or CD8+ T cells sorted from blood, obtained in a trial of the OX40 agonist ivuxolimab. The CDR3 nucleotides read TGTGCCAGCAGCTTGGGTGTAAACACTGAAGCTTTCTTT. Translation gives CASSLGVNTEAFF. The variable domain in full, completed from reference TRBV5-5 and TRBJ1-1, reads DAGVTQSPTHLIKTRGQQVTLRCSPISGHKSVSWYQQVLGQGPQFIFQYYEKEERGRGNFPDRFSARQFPNYSSELNVNALLLGDSALYLCASSLGVNTEAFFGQGTRLTVV.